This TCR beta chain was found in a study of T cell repertoires in ileal Crohn's disease. Study-level results: Active smokers at surgery had more clonal expansions than non-smokers.

The time point was: neoterminal ileum biopsy at postoperative endoscopy, about 6 months after surgery. Included were adult ileal or ileocolonic Crohn's patients indicated for ileocolonic resection. A word on this clone: Its target is unknown.

The trim removed 5 bases at V and 7 bases at J, leaving 5 bases unmatched. The CDR3 is 14 residues long. In germline, CDR1 is LNHDA, CDR2 SQIVND (reference sequence). Around 500 nanograms of biopsy DNA per sample underwent TCRB immunosequencing. The data were produced by immunoSEQ multiplex PCR, yet TCRdb's version contains in-frame clones alone and is incomplete. The table lists some 1,400 clones, approximately 80% of them singletons. This sequence joins TRBV19 and TRBJ1-6; TRBD1 aligns across 7 bases. The sample was ileal tissue. The clonotype was recovered from an adult with Crohn's disease. The DNA of the CDR3 is TGTGCCAGTAGTGACAGGGTGGGCAATTCACCCCTCCACTTT. Its protein is CASSDRVGNSPLHF.